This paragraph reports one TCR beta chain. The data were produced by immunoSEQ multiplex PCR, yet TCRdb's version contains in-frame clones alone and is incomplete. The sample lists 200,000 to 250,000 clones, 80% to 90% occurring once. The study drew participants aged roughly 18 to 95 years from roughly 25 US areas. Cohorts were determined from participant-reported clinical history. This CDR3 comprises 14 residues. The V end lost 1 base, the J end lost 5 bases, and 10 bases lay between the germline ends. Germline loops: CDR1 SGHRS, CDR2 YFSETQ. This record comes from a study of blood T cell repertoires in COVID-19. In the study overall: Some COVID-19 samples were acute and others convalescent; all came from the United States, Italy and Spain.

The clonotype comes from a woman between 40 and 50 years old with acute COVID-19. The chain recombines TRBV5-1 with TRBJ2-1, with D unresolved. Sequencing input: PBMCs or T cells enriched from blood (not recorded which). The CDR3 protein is CASSLNTNDNEQFF. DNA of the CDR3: TGCGCCAGCAGCTTGAACACGAATGACAATGAGCAGTTCTTC.